The 13 T cell receptor beta chains presented below share a single source sample, sequenced in a study of shared clonotypes between healthy human individuals. The protocol was immunoSEQ multiplex PCR, while the TCRdb copy is restricted to in-frame clones and leaves out a portion. The repertoire consists of about 480,000 clones, with around 74% occurring once and the leading ten covering over 10%. Specimen: PBMCs. These receptors were taken from a woman between 35 and 50 years old in good health. Some clones in this sample may be carry-over from other donors' samples.

In its sample, this clone was seen a few times. The chain uses TRBV28 and TRBJ1-3; D is undetermined. CDR1 MDHEN and CDR2 SYDVKM come from the germline V gene. Between the trimmed V and J ends, which lost 4 bases and 0 bases, there was a span of 7 bases. CDR3 size: 14 residues. CDR3: CASSSGHSGNTIYF. In DNA, the CDR3 is TGTGCCAGCAGTTCAGGTCACTCTGGAAACACCATATATTTT. Supplemented by reference TRBV28 and TRBJ1-3, the full variable domain reads DVKVTQSSRYLVKRTGEKVFLECVQDMDHENMFWYRQDPGLGLRLIYFSYDVKMKEKGDIPEGYSVSREKKERFSLILESASTNQTSMYLCASSSGHSGNTIYFGEGSWLTVV.

The chain recombines TRBV7-2 with TRBJ2-1, with TRBD1 matching 11 bases. With 2 bases clipped from V and 5 bases from J, the junction kept 5 bases outside the gene matches. This CDR3 region has 16 residues. CDR1 SGHTA and CDR2 FQGNSA come from the germline V gene. The CDR3 spells CASSLYPGQGDNEQFF. In nucleotides, the CDR3 is TGTGCCAGCAGCTTATATCCGGGACAGGGGGACAATGAGCAGTTCTTC.

The chain uses TRBV5-1 and TRBJ2-6, with D perhaps being TRBD1 or TRBD2 (7 bases each). This CDR3 is 23 amino acids long. CDR1 is SGHRS and CDR2 is YFSETQ in the germline V gene. The V and J ends lost 0 bases and 0 bases respectively, with 28 bases between them. This CDR3 is CASSLGQGLLGSSPNSGANVLTF. The CDR3 DNA follows: TGCGCCAGCAGCTTGGGACAGGGACTATTAGGTTCGTCCCCGAACTCTGGGGCCAACGTCCTGACTTTC.

The chain combines TRBV5-4 with TRBJ2-1, with 11 bases that match TRBD2. Per germline, CDR1 SGHNT and CDR2 YYREEE (reference sequence). The CDR3 totals 16 residues. V was pared by 1 base and J by 5 bases, with 5 bases of the junction left unmatched. CDR3 residues: CASSLRASGGNNEQFF. Written as DNA, the CDR3 is TGTGCCAGCAGCTTGCGGGCTAGCGGGGGGAACAATGAGCAGTTCTTC.

The gene calls are TRBV19 and TRBJ1-1; 11 bases are shared with TRBD1. Per the germline V gene, CDR1 is LNHDA and CDR2 is SQIVND (reference sequence). Germline trimming cut 7 bases from V and 0 bases from J; bases unmatched to any gene: 7. The CDR3 is 16 residues long. This CDR3 reads CASKQDRGPMNTEAFF. The CDR3, as DNA: TGTGCCAGTAAGCAGGACAGGGGGCCTATGAACACTGAAGCTTTCTTT.

The chain employs TRBV7-9 and TRBJ2-3, with a tentative D call TRBD2 (5 bases). This CDR3 is 11 amino acids long. Trimming cost V 7 bases and J 15 bases, with 17 bases left between them. Germline V gene lookup returns CDR1 SEHNR and CDR2 FQNEAQ (reference sequence). Written as DNA, the CDR3 is TGTGCCAGCACCCAACTAGTAAGGGCATATTTT. This codes for CASTQLVRAYF.

The genes are TRBV12-2 and TRBJ2-3; no DNA check was done on the table's D call, TRBD1. TRBV12-2 is a recognized pseudogene. This CDR3 has 13 residues. The DNA for the CDR3 is TGTGCAAGTCGCTTAGACAGGGGCGGTACGCAGTATTTT. Translating gives CASRLDRGGTQYF.

This clone was observed once. The chain employs TRBV5-1 and TRBJ2-7; TRBD2 might be the D (5 bases). Germline loops: CDR1 SGHRS, CDR2 YFSETQ. The V end lost 4 bases, the J end lost 0 bases, and 20 bases lay between the germline ends. The CDR3 runs to 17 residues. CDR3 residues: CASSPGRSAASSYEQYF. CDR3 DNA sequence: TGCGCCAGCAGCCCCGGTCGGTCAGCGGCTAGCTCCTACGAGCAGTACTTC.

The chain links TRBV11-3 to TRBJ2-7, with 9 positions matching TRBD2. Germline CDR1 is SGHNT and CDR2 is YENEEA. The CDR3 loop spans 15 amino acids. V gave up 1 base and J gave up 3 bases; unmatched junction bases: 4. The DNA for the CDR3 is TGTGCCAGCAGCTTAGGTGGGACTAGCAACTACGAGCAGTACTTC. It encodes CASSLGGTSNYEQYF.

V is TRBV12-5 and J is TRBJ2-7; D uncertain. This CDR3 comprises 12 residues. Per the germline V gene, CDR1 is LGHNT and CDR2 is FRNRAP. The V end lost 2 bases, the J end lost 3 bases, and 5 bases lay between the germline ends. The CDR3 loop is CASGLPIYEQYF. CDR3 sequence (DNA): TGTGCTAGTGGTTTGCCGATCTACGAGCAGTACTTC.

This chain joins TRBV18 and TRBJ2-1, with D perhaps given as TRBD1 or TRBD2 (5 bases each). CDR3 size: 16 residues. With 5 bases removed from V and 7 bases from J, the gap between germline ends came to 21 bases. CDR1 is KGHSH, CDR2 LQKENI, per germline. CDR3 region: CASSAIPGVGVNEQFF. CDR3 sequence (DNA): TGTGCCAGCTCAGCTATCCCCGGGGTGGGGGTTAATGAGCAGTTCTTC.

There are a few counts of this clone. The identical CDR3 is also encoded by other nucleotide sequences in the sample. The chain combines TRBV7-9 with TRBJ2-1, with 7 bases that match TRBD2. From germline, CDR1 is SEHNR and CDR2 FQNEAQ (reference sequence). Trimming at V came to 5 bases and at J to 2 bases, leaving 9 bases not matched to a gene. CDR3 length: 16 residues. The CDR3 reads CASSPRGGSAYNEQFF. Written as DNA, the CDR3 is TGTGCCAGCAGCCCACGAGGCGGGAGCGCCTACAATGAGCAGTTCTTC.

In its sample, this clone was seen once. This chain connects TRBV5-6 to TRBJ2-7; 8 bases line up with TRBD1. Germline trimming cut 4 bases from V and 2 bases from J; bases unmatched to any gene: 11. The CDR3 loop spans 16 amino acids. Looked up from germline, CDR1 is SGHDT and CDR2 is YYEEEE. CDR3 coding DNA: TGTGCCAGCAGCGCGTCCGACCGGGACAGGCCCTACGAGCAGTACTTC. It yields the protein CASSASDRDRPYEQYF.